The entry below describes one T cell receptor beta chain. CDR1 and CDR2 from the germline V gene are SGHAT and FQNNGV. The CDR3 consists of 14 residues. V lost 6 bases and J 4 bases, leaving 15 bases between the germline ends. The protocol was immunoSEQ multiplex PCR, while the TCRdb copy is restricted to in-frame clones and leaves out a portion. The profile shows some 330,000 clones, 92% of them singletons. These data come from a study of blood T cell repertoires in COVID-19. Overall study: PBMCs, B-cell-depleted T cells, or T cells provided the cDNA or gDNA that made up the material.

Sequences were obtained from PBMCs or T cells enriched from blood (not recorded which). The clonotype was recovered from a woman aged 25 to 39 who had recovered from COVID-19. The V call is TRBV11-2, the J call TRBJ1-1; the D is unclear. CDR3 DNA sequence: TGTGCCAGCAGTTCTAGCCGGGGTGGCACTGAAGCTTTCTTT. It is translated as CASSSSRGGTEAFF.